This T cell receptor beta chain was obtained from a study of monozygotic twins with inflammatory bowel disease (dated by TCRdb to the late 2010s). With respect to the entire study: The full study comprised around 28 monozygotic twin pairs: nine German pairs (four IBD-concordant, five IBD-discordant) and 19 IBD-discordant Danish pairs. The search for disease-associated traits relied mainly on comparing, within discordant pairs, IBD patients with their genetically identical healthy co-twins. Each individual had, on average, about 151 000 unique TCRalpha sequences and 181 000 unique TCRbeta sequences available for analysis.

The library was obtained by 5' RACE. Each TCR library was prepared from around 3,400 ng of total RNA. For each sample, cDNA was synthesized in eight separate reactions using SMARTScribe reverse transcriptase. During cDNA synthesis, template switching was used to introduce unique molecular identifiers that contained a 6-nucleotide sample barcode. TCRalpha and TCRbeta cDNA was amplified in two nested PCRs of roughly 17 and 9 cycles, and bead purification was carried out after each PCR. Before amplification, the cDNA was treated with uracil DNA-glycosylase and purified using the QIAquick PCR purification kit. In the second PCR, Illumina TruSeq-compatible adapters and sample-specific barcodes were added. TapeStation and Qubit were used to check library quality and concentration, and 5 ng of each library went into the pool. Pooled libraries were sequenced on an Illumina HiSeq2500 single-index Rapid Run with 2 x 100 bp reads and custom sequencing primers. Regarding the original processing steps: PCR and sequencing errors were corrected by UMI-based consensus assembly using MiGEC version 1.2.6. V(D)J alignment, clonotype assembly and CDR3 extraction were performed with MiXCR version 2.1.1. Normalisation of gene usage, clonotype sharing and MAIT/NKT TCR abundance was achieved by analysing the top 1000, 10 000 and 20 000 clonotypes per sample. Diversity was computed as the inverse Simpson index with the vegan R package after downsampling to 27 000 UMIs. Paired Mann-Whitney U tests on discordant twin pairs were used, with Benjamini-Hochberg multiple-testing correction. Each entry corresponds to one CDR3 protein sequence from reads that TCRdb reprocessed, and DNA is not given. The V and J calls come from TCRdb's annotation, not from the publication. This specimen's table enumerates some 170,000 distinct CDR3 sequences. Just under 7.5% of the sample is in the top ten clones.

As for this clonotype: Its antigen is currently not known.

From each donor, an approximately 2.5 ml peripheral blood sample was drawn into PAXgene tubes and stored at -80 degrees C. Total RNA was isolated from whole blood with the PAXgene blood miRNA kit on an automated QIAcube, without T cell sorting. Peripheral blood from monozygotic twin pairs who were concordant or discordant for inflammatory bowel disease underwent deep TCRalpha and TCRbeta repertoire profiling using unique molecular barcoding. Smoking habits were recorded for all twin pairs, and individuals were classified as current, former or never smokers. From its cysteine to its phenylalanine, the CDR3 spans 15 amino acids. The DNA is unrecorded. Results the study describes overall, beyond this receptor: The analysis was unable to tell apart different T cell subtypes. Because patients received different immunosuppressive treatments, the repertoires may have picked up extra background noise and variability between individuals. No single strong signal or clonotype linked to IBD turned up in the results, so the idea that one exists was not supported. TCRbeta repertoire diversity, by inverse Simpson index, was decreased in IBD patients compared with their healthy co-twins. Repertoire similarity did not differ between concordant and discordant twins, which could be due to limited statistical power. Fewer clonotypes were shared with other individuals by IBD patients than by healthy twins, most markedly in patients showing signs of disease activity.

The TCR was taken from a human donor with ulcerative colitis or Crohn's disease, or a healthy co-twin of an affected twin (not recorded which). The sequencing input was blood. Here the chain combines TRBV12-3 or TRBV12-4 and TRBJ1-3; with no DNA, the TCRdb D assignment of TRBD1 cannot be verified. The encoded CDR3 is CASSSSPTGMGTIYF.